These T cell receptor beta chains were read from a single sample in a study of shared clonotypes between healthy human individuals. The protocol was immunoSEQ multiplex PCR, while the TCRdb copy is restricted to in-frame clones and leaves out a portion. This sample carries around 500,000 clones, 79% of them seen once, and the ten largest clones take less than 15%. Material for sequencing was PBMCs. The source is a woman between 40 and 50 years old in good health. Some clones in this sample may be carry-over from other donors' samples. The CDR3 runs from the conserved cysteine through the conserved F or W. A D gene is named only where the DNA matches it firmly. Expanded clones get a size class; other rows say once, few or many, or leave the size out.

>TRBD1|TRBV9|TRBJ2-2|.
TGTGCCAGCAGCGCCCGGGACAGCCACACCGGGGAGCTGTTTTTT
CASSARDSHTGELFF
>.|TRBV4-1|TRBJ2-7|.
TGCGCCAGCAGCCAGGGCTTGATAGGGTCCCGCTCCTACGAGCAGTACTTC
CASSQGLIGSRSYEQYF
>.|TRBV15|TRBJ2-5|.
TGTGCCACCAGCAGACGACAGGCCCAGACCCAGTACTTC
CATSRRQAQTQYF
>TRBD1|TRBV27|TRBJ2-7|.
TGTGCCAGCAAATTGGGACAGACCTCCTACGAGCAGTACTTC
CASKLGQTSYEQYF
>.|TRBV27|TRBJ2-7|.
TGTGCCAGCCTCGGGGGGGACAGGGATCCCTACGAGCAGTACTTC
CASLGGDRDPYEQYF
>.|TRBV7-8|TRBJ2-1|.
TGTGCCAGCAGCTTAGCGGAGGGGTACAATGAGCAGTTCTTC
CASSLAEGYNEQFF
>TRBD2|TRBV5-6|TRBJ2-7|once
TGTGCCAGCAGAGGACTAGCGGGGAGCTCCTACGAGCAGTACTTC
CASRGLAGSSYEQYF
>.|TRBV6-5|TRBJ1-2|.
TGTGCCAGCAGCCCTCGTTTTAACTATGGCTACACCTTC
CASSPRFNYGYTF
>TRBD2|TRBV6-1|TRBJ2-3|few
TGTGCCAGCAGGACTGTCCTAGCGGGAGCAGATACGCAGTATTTT
CASRTVLAGADTQYF
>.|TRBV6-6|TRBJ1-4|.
TGTGCCAGCAGTTACTCGGGGGAAAAACTGTTTTTT
CASSYSGEKLFF
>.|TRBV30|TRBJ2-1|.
TGTGCCTGGAGTGACAGGGAAAGGCAGTTCTTC
CAWSDRERQFF
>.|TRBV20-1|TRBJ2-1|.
TGCAGTGCCCCAACAGACAATGAGCAGTTCTTC
CSAPTDNEQFF
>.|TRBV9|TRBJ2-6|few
TGTGCCAGCAGCGCCGTTGGAGGTACTGGGGCCAACGTCCTGACTTTC
CASSAVGGTGANVLTF
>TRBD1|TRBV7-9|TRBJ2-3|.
TGTGCCAGCAACTCCGGGACAGGGATGACAGATACGCAGTATTTT
CASNSGTGMTDTQYF
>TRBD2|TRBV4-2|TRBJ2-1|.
TGTGCCAGCAGCCTTAGCGGGAGGGACAATGAGCAGTTCTTC
CASSLSGRDNEQFF
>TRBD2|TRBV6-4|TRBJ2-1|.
TGTGCCAGCAGTGACTCTAGCGGGAGCAGTGAGCAGTTCTTC
CASSDSSGSSEQFF
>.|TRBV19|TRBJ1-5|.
TGTGCCAGTAGTATGGCCAGGGGTAAAGGCAATCAGCCCCAGCATTTT
CASSMARGKGNQPQHF